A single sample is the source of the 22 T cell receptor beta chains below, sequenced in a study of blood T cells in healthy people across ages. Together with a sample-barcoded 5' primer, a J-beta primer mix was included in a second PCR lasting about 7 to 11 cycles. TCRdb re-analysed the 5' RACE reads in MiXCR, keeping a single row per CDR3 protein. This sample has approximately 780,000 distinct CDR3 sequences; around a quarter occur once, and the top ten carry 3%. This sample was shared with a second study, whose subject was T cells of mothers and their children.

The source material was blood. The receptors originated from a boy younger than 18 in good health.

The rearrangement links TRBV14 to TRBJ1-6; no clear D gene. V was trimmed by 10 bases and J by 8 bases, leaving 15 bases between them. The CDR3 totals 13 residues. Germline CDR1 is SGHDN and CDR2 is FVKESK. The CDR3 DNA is TGTGCCACCGGGGAAGGGTTTGATTCACCCCTCCACTTT. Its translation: CATGEGFDSPLHF.

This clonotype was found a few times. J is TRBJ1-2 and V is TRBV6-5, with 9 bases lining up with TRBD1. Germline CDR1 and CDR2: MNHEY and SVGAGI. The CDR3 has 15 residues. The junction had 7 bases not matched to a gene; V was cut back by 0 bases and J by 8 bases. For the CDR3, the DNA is TGTGCCAGCAGTTACTCTTCGGGACAGGGAGGGGGCTACACCTTC. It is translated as CASSYSSGQGGGYTF.

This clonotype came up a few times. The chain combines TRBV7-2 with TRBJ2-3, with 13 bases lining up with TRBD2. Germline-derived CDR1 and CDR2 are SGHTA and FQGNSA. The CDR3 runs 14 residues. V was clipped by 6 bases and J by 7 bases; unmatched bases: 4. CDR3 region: CASSPGLAGYTQYF. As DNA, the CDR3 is TGTGCCAGCAGTCCGGGACTAGCGGGGTATACGCAGTATTTT.

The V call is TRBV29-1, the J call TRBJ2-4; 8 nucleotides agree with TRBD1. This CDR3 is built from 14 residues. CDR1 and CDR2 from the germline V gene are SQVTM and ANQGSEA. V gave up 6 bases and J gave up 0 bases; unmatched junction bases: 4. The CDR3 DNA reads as TGCAGCGTCGCGACAGGGGTAGCCAAAAACATTCAGTACTTC. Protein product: CSVATGVAKNIQYF.

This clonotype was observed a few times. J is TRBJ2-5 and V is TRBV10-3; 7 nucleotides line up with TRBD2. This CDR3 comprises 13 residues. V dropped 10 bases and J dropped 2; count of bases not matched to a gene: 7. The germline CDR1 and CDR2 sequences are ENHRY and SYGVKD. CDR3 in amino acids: CATWGGTQETQYF. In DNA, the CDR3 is TGTGCCACCTGGGGGGGAACTCAAGAGACCCAGTACTTC.

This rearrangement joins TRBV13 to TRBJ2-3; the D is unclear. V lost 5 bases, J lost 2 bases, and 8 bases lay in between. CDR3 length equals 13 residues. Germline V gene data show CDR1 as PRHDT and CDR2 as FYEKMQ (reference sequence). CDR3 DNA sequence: TGTGCCAGCAGCGCAGACACCACAGATACGCAGTATTTT. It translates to CASSADTTDTQYF.

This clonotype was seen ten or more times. The CDR3 nucleotides read TGTGCCAGCAGCTTAATAATCGCCCGAGCTAGCGGGAGTCAAGAGACCCAGTACTTC. It encodes CASSLIIARASGSQETQYF. J is TRBJ2-5 and V is TRBV7-3, with 10 bases matching TRBD2. This CDR3 contains 19 residues. Per the germline V gene, CDR1 is SGHTA and CDR2 is FQGTGA. V shed 1 base, J shed 2 bases, and the junction held 13 bases outside the gene matches.

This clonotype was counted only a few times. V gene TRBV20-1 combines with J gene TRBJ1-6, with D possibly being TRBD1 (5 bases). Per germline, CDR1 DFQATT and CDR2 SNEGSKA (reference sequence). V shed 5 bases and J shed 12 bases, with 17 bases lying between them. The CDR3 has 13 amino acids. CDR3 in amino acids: CSASPGQGLPLHF. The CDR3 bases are TGCAGTGCTTCCCCGGGGCAGGGTTTACCCCTCCACTTT.

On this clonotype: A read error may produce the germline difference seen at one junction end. The CDR3 DNA reads as TGTGCCGGCAGTGGAGGCGGGGGGGCCCATACGCAGTATTTT. It yields the protein CAGSGGGGAHTQYF. The genes are TRBV28 and TRBJ2-3; 9 nucleotides agree with TRBD2. CDR3 length equals 14 residues. Germline V gene lookup returns CDR1 MDHEN and CDR2 SYDVKM.

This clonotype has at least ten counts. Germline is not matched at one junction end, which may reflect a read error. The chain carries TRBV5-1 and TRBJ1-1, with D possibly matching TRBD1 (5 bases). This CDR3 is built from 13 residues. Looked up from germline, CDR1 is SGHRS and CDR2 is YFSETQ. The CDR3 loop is CASSLGENTEAFF. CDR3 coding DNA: TGTGCCAGCAGCTTAGGGGAGAACACTGAAGCTTTCTTT.

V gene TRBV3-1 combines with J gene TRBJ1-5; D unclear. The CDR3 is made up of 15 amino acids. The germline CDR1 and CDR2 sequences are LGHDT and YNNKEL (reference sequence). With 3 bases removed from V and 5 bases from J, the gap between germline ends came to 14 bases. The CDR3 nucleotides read TGTGCCAGCAGCCAGGGCAGAGGTTGGGATCAGCCCCAGCATTTT. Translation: CASSQGRGWDQPQHF.

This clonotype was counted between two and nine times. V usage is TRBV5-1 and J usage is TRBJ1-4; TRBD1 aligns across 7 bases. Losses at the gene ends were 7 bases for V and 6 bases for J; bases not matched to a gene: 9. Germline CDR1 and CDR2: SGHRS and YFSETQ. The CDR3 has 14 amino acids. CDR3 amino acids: CASRPGTADEKLFF. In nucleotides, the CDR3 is TGCGCCAGCCGGCCCGGGACAGCAGATGAAAAACTGTTTTTT.

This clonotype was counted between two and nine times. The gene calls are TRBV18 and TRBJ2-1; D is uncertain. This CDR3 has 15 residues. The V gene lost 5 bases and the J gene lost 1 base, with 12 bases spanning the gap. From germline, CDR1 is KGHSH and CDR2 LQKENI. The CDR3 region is CASSFMRDSYNEQFF. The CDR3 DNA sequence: TGTGCCAGCTCATTTATGAGAGATTCCTACAATGAGCAGTTCTTC.

The CDR3 sequence: CASSVQGSSGANVLTF. CDR3 DNA sequence: TGCGCCAGCAGCGTACAGGGCTCCTCTGGGGCCAACGTCCTGACTTTC. V is TRBV5-1 and J is TRBJ2-6, with D perhaps TRBD1 (6 bases). This CDR3 contains 16 residues. The V end lost 4 bases, the J end lost 0 bases, and 11 bases lay between the germline ends. Germline-derived CDR1 and CDR2 are SGHRS and YFSETQ.

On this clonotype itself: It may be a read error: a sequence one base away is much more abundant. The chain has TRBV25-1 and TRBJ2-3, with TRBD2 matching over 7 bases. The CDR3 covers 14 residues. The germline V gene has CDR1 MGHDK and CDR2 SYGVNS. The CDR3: CASSDVGGSDTQCF. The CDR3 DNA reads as TGTGCCAGCAGTGATGTGGGGGGGTCAGATACGCAGTGTTTT.

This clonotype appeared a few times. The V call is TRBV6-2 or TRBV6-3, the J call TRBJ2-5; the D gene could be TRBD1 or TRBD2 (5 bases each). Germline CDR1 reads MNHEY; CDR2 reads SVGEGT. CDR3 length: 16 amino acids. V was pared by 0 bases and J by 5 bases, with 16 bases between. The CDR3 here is CASSYSIVRESETQYF. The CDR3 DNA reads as TGTGCCAGCAGTTACTCGATAGTCAGGGAGTCGGAGACCCAGTACTTC.

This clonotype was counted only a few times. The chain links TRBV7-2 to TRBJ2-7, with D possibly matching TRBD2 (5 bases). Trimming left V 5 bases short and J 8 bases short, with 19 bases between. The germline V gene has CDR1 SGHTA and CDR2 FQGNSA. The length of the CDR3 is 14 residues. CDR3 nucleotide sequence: TGTGCCAGCAGCCCGCAGCGGTCCTCTAGGAAGCAGTACTTC. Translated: CASSPQRSSRKQYF.

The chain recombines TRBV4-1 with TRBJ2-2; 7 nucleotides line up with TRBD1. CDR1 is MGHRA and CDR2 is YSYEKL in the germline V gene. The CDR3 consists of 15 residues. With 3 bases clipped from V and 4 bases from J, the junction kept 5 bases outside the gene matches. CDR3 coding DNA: TGCGCCAGCAGCCAGGACAGGTGGGGCACCGGGGAGCTGTTTTTT. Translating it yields CASSQDRWGTGELFF.

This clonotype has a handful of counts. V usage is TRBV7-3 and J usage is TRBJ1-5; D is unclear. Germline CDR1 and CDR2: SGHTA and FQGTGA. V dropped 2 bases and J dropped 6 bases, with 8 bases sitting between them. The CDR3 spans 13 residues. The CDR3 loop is CASSLGWGQPQHF. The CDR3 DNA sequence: TGTGCCAGCAGCTTAGGGTGGGGTCAGCCCCAGCATTTT.

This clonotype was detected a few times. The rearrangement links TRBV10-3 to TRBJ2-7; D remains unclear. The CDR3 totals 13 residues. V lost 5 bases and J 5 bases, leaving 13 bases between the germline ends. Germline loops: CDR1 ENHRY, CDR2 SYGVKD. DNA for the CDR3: TGTGCCATCAGTCCTTCCTTGGGGAACGAGCAGTACTTC. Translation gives CAISPSLGNEQYF.

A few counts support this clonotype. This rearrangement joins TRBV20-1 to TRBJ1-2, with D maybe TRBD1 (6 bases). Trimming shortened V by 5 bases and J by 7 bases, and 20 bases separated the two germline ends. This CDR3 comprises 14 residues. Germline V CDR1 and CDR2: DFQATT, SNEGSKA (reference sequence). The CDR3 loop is CSADESGGRGGYTF. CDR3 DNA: TGCAGTGCTGACGAGTCGGGGGGGCGAGGTGGCTACACCTTC.

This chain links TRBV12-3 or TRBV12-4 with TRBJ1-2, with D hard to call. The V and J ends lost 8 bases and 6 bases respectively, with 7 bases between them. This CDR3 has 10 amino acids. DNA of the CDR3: TGTGCCAGCGGCAACCATGGCTACACCTTC. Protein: CASGNHGYTF.